Listed below are T cell receptor beta chains from one sample, sequenced in a study of shared clonotypes between healthy human individuals. Clones were read by immunoSEQ multiplex PCR, and TCRdb kept only the in-frame ones, dropping some. The sample yields about 820,000 clones, about 92% seen once. Sequencing used naive CD8+ T cells sorted from blood. These receptors came from a man aged 25-45 years in good health. The CDR3 runs from the conserved cysteine through the conserved F or W. The D gene is left open where the match is weak. Rows give clone size only sometimes, using once, few, many, or a class for an expanded clone.

J,D,V,size,CDR3,DNA
TRBJ2-1,TRBD2,TRBV5-1,.,CASSPTSVQSYNEQFF,TGCGCCAGCAGCCCGACTAGCGTGCAATCCTACAATGAGCAGTTCTTC
TRBJ1-5,.,TRBV6-5,few,CASSYSGPTQPQHF,TGTGCCAGCAGTTACTCGGGACCAACTCAGCCCCAGCATTTT
TRBJ1-1,.,TRBV5-1,.,CASQQSNTEAFF,TGCGCCAGCCAGCAATCGAACACTGAAGCTTTCTTT
TRBJ2-1,.,TRBV27,.,CASSTTGTMVYEQFF,TGTGCCAGCAGTACCACCGGGACGATGGTGTATGAGCAGTTCTTC
TRBJ2-5,TRBD2,TRBV5-1,once,CASSPPLAGGEGTQYF,TGCGCCAGCAGCCCTCCCCTAGCGGGGGGGGAAGGTACCCAGTACTTC
TRBJ2-2,.,TRBV4-1,.,CASSPRGKNTGELFF,TGCGCCAGCAGCCCAAGGGGGAAGAACACCGGGGAGCTGTTTTTT
TRBJ2-1,.,TRBV15,.,CATAYTSSYNEQFF,TGTGCCACCGCTTACACGAGCTCCTACAATGAGCAGTTCTTC
TRBJ2-1,.,TRBV29-1,.,CSHNEEDRYNEQFF,TGCAGCCACAATGAGGAGGATAGATATAATGAGCAGTTCTTC
TRBJ2-7,.,TRBV7-2,.,CASSFFVSGAYEQYF,TGTGCCAGCAGCTTCTTTGTGTCGGGCGCTTACGAGCAGTACTTC
TRBJ1-1,.,TRBV7-3,.,CASSISFNTEAFF,TGTGCCAGCAGCATATCATTTAACACTGAAGCTTTCTTT
TRBJ1-1,TRBD1,TRBV27,.,CASRDRGAQNTEAFF,TGTGCCAGCAGAGACAGGGGCGCTCAGAACACTGAAGCTTTCTTT
TRBJ2-1,.,TRBV7-9,once,CASSLPGSTFNEQFF,TGTGCCAGCAGCCTACCAGGGTCTACCTTCAATGAGCAGTTCTTC
TRBJ2-1,TRBD2,TRBV7-8,.,CASRHEPGLADEQFF,TGTGCCAGCAGACACGAACCGGGACTAGCGGATGAGCAGTTCTTC
TRBJ2-2,TRBD2,TRBV7-9,.,CASSLVLAGGSTGELFF,TGTGCCAGCAGCTTAGTACTAGCGGGAGGAAGTACCGGGGAGCTGTTTTTT
TRBJ1-5,.,TRBV15,once,CATSRRSLNQPQHF,TGTGCCACCTCTAGGAGGTCTCTCAATCAGCCCCAGCATTTT
TRBJ2-7,TRBD2,TRBV6-6,once,CASKTPRGGSYEQYF,TGTGCCAGCAAAACTCCACGGGGGGGCTCCTACGAGCAGTACTTC
TRBJ2-2,.,TRBV13,few,CASSLVGELFF,TGTGCCAGCAGCTTAGTCGGGGAGCTGTTTTTT
TRBJ2-7,TRBD1,TRBV4-3,.,CASSQESMGDRGHEQYF,TGCGCCAGCAGCCAAGAAAGTATGGGGGACAGGGGCCACGAGCAGTACTTC
TRBJ1-2,.,TRBV29-1,once,CSVGLLDTF,TGCAGCGTTGGACTTTTGGACACCTTC
TRBJ2-7,.,TRBV5-8,.,CASSNGQAYEQYF,TGTGCCAGCAGCAACGGACAAGCCTACGAGCAGTACTTC
TRBJ1-5,TRBD1,TRBV7-2,.,CASSTTGVDQPQHF,TGTGCCAGCAGCACCACAGGGGTTGATCAGCCCCAGCATTTT
TRBJ1-5,.,TRBV28,few,CASSDINSNQPQHF,TGTGCCAGCAGTGATATTAATAGCAATCAGCCCCAGCATTTT
TRBJ2-1,.,TRBV4-1,.,CASSQDRLSEQFF,TGCGCCAGCAGCCAAGACAGGTTAAGTGAGCAGTTCTTC
TRBJ2-1,.,TRBV29-1,once,CSVVFVGGIIGNEQFF,TGCAGCGTTGTATTCGTTGGCGGGATCATAGGGAATGAGCAGTTCTTC
TRBJ2-1,TRBD1,TRBV7-9,.,CASSLGLPKTGGLNEQFF,TGTGCCAGCAGCTTAGGCCTACCGAAGACAGGGGGCCTCAATGAGCAGTTCTTC
TRBJ2-2,TRBD1,TRBV18,.,CASSAVRNRGQTGELFF,TGTGCCAGCTCAGCAGTTCGGAACAGGGGGCAAACCGGGGAGCTGTTTTTT
TRBJ2-7,TRBD2,TRBV7-8,.,CASSGASGRTYEQYF,TGTGCCAGCTCTGGGGCTAGCGGGAGGACCTACGAGCAGTACTTC
TRBJ1-4,.,TRBV2,.,CVAVLTAEKLFF,TGTGTCGCTGTGCTCACGGCCGAAAAACTGTTTTTT
TRBJ2-5,TRBD1,TRBV28,few,CASTSFPGQGARQETQYF,TGTGCCAGCACCTCCTTTCCGGGACAGGGGGCGCGCCAAGAGACCCAGTACTTC
TRBJ1-4,.,TRBV18,.,CASSPPGTLDEKLFF,TGTGCCAGCTCACCACCCGGGACGCTGGATGAAAAACTGTTTTTT
TRBJ2-7,TRBD1,TRBV27,.,CASSLPGQVPYEQYF,TGTGCCAGCAGTTTACCGGGACAGGTACCCTACGAGCAGTACTTC
TRBJ1-1,.,TRBV5-1,.,CASSEFGDTEAFF,TGCGCCAGCAGTGAATTTGGGGACACTGAAGCTTTCTTT
TRBJ2-7,.,TRBV7-2,.,CASSSKTLQNYEQYF,TGTGCCAGCAGCTCGAAGACTCTCCAGAACTACGAGCAGTACTTC
TRBJ2-7,.,TRBV28,.,CASSPLGREDEQYF,TGTGCCAGCAGTCCCCTGGGCAGGGAGGACGAGCAGTACTTC
TRBJ2-6,.,TRBV6-5,.,CASTEGGANVLTF,TGTGCCAGCACCGAAGGTGGGGCCAACGTCCTGACTTTC
TRBJ2-7,.,TRBV6-6,.,CASSSGPNSYEQYF,TGTGCCAGCAGTTCGGGACCGAACTCCTACGAGCAGTACTTC
TRBJ2-2,.,TRBV6-4,.,CASSDSSESGELFF,TGTGCCAGCAGTGACTCCTCCGAGTCCGGGGAGCTGTTTTTT